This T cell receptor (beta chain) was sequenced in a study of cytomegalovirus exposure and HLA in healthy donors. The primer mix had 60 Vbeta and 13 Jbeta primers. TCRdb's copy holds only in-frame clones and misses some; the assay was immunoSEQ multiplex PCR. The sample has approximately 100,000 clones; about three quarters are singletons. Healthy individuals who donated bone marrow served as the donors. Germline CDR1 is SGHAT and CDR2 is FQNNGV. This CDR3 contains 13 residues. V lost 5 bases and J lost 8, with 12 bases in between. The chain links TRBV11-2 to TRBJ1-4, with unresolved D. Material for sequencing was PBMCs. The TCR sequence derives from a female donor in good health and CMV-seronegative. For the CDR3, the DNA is TGTGCCAGCAGCCCGTCGACGGAGGAAAAACTGTTTTTT. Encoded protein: CASSPSTEEKLFF.